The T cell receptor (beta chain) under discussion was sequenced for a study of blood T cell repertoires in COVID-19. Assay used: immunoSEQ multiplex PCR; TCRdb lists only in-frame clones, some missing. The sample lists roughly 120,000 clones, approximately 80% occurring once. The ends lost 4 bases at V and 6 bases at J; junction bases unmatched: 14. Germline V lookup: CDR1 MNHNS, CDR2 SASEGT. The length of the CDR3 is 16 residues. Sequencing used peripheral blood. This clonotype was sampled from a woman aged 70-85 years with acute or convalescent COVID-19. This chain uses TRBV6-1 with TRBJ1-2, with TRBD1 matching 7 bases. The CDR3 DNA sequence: TGTGCCAGCAGTGTTGGGGGGACCCAAGGGGGCGATGGCTACACCTTC. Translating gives CASSVGGTQGGDGYTF.